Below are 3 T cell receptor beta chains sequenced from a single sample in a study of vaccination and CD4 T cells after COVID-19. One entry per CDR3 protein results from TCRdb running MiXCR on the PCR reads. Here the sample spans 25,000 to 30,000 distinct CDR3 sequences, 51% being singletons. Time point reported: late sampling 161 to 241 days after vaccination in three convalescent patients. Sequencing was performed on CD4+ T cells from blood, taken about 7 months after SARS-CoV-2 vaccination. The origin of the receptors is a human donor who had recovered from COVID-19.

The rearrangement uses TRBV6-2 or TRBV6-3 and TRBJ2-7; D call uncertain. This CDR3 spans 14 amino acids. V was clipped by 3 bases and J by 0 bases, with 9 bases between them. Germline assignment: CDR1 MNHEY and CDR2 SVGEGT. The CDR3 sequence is CASSYRVSSYEQYF. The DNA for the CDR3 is TGTGCCAGCAGTTATCGGGTAAGCTCCTACGAGCAGTACTTC.

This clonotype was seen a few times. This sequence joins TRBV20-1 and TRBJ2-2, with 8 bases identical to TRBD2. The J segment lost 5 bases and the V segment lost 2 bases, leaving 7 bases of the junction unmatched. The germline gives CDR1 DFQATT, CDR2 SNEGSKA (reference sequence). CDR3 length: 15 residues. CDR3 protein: CSARPGTSGTGELFF. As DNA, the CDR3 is TGCAGTGCTAGACCGGGGACTAGTGGAACCGGGGAGCTGTTTTTT.

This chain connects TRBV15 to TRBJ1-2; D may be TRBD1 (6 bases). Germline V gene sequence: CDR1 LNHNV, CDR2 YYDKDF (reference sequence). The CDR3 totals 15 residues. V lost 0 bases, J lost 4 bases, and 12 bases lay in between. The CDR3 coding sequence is TGTGCCACCAGCAGAGAGGCCCGGGACATCTATGGCTACACCTTC. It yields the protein CATSREARDIYGYTF.